This T cell receptor (beta chain) is drawn from a study of vaccination and CD4 T cells after COVID-19. On the study more broadly: A positive SARS-CoV-2 nasal swab PCR result was recorded for each convalescent patient; nine were mild and one severe. Post-COVID draws followed diagnosis by a median around 100 days (range 35 to 161).

This clonotype was observed a handful of times. What it recognizes is unknown. The treatment here: 10-day PBMC culture with coronavirus spike peptide pools or control peptides (ViraFEST assay). Cells were cultured for approximately 10 days, and then CD4+ T cells were isolated by negative selection. An Oncomine TCR Beta short-read assay was used to sequence the DNA from cultured CD4+ T cells. In this case, cultured CD4+ T cells provided the extracted genomic DNA. Using its own MiXCR run on the PCR reads, TCRdb lists one record per CDR3 protein. The data contain 12,000 or so distinct CDR3 sequences, around 40% of them singletons. Germline lookup yields CDR1 MNHEY and CDR2 SMNVEV (reference sequence). This CDR3 has 14 residues. V lost 2 bases and J lost 4, with 11 bases in between.

Sequencing input: cultured CD4+ T cells from blood. The chain employs TRBV27 and TRBJ1-1; possible D gene TRBD1, 5 bases. This receptor was taken from a human donor with COVID-19. CDR3 sequence (DNA): TGTGCCAGCAGTTTAGGGGGAATCGGCACTGAAGCTTTCTTT. Protein product: CASSLGGIGTEAFF.